This T cell receptor (beta chain) was sequenced in a study of CD8+CD57+ T cells in acquired aplastic anemia. Study summary: The sorted CD4+ and CD8+ cells yielded an average roughly 3 ug of DNA.

Profiling of TCR beta VDJ combinations and CDR3 sequences used genomic DNA as template. MiXCR, applied by TCRdb to the reads, yields one record per CDR3 protein. This sample carries about 420,000 distinct CDR3 sequences, about two thirds of them seen once, and the ten largest clones take 3% to 5%. This TCR was sampled from a human donor in good health, serving as a control. Specimen: sorted CD4+, CD8+, or CD8+CD57+ T cells (not recorded which) from PBMCs.

The CDR3 nucleotides are TGCAGTGCTAGGCAGGACACGGGTGTAAACACCATATATTTT. Amino acid sequence: CSARQDTGVNTIYF. V usage is TRBV20-1 and J usage is TRBJ1-3, with D possibly matching TRBD1 (5 bases). V was shortened by 3 bases and J by 6 bases, with 15 bases between the two germline ends. The CDR3 runs 14 residues. CDR1 and CDR2 from the germline V gene are DFQATT and SNEGSKA (reference sequence).